This T cell receptor (beta chain) was captured by sequencing in a study of T cells in Graves' hyperthyroidism and ophthalmopathy. Regarding this clonotype: The antigen remains unidentified.

From RNA transcripts, TCR beta CDR3 regions were amplified. Initially, a first-round RT-PCR of the TCR CDR3 employed the HTBI primer set. TCRdb itself ran the multiplex PCR reads through MiXCR, one entry per CDR3 protein. The sample yields about 590,000 distinct CDR3 sequences, around 14% seen once. Study findings and constraints: Blood also showed most of the thyroid clonotypes that were expanded above 0.001.

The V end lost 3 bases, the J end lost 4 bases, and 12 bases lay between the germline ends. The CDR3 consists of 13 residues. Germline loops: CDR1 SQVTM, CDR2 ANQGSEA. Patients having uncontrolled infection, another autoimmune disease, pregnancy or lactation were not included. For the diagnoses, clinical symptoms, serum thyroxine and TRAb, thyroid ultrasound and orbital computed tomography were used. The sequencing sample was made of blood. V usage is TRBV29-1 and J usage is TRBJ1-1; a possible D gene is TRBD1 (5 bases). The source is a woman aged 25 to 39 with Graves' hyperthyroidism. Here the CDR3 reads CSVDMGVGTEAFF. CDR3 DNA: TGCAGCGTTGATATGGGGGTCGGCACTGAAGCTTTCTTT.